The present T cell receptor (beta chain) was sequenced within a study of regulatory T cells in long-lasting Graves disease. In building TCR beta libraries, iRepertoire HTBI primers were used together with Arm-PCR of CDR3 regions. TCRdb reprocessed the multiplex PCR reads with MiXCR, giving one entry per CDR3 protein. Of a few hundred thousand distinct CDR3 sequences in the sample, roughly a quarter were seen once. V lost 5 bases and J 0 bases, leaving 16 bases between the germline ends. The CDR3 is 15 residues long. Germline values: CDR1 GTSNPN, CDR2 SVGIG (reference sequence). Time point here: persistent/refractory GD, antithyroid drugs over 5 years with positive TRAb. PBMC-derived RNA was used for the TCR library.

Sequencing was performed on peripheral blood mononuclear cells (PBMCs), taken when the disease was refractory, from a patient treated with antithyroid drugs. The sequence came from a female donor with Graves disease. The chain is built from TRBV30 and TRBJ1-1; D gene unclear. The CDR3, as DNA: TGTGCCTGGGTAGCTCACCGGACGGTGAACACTGAAGCTTTCTTT. It is translated as CAWVAHRTVNTEAFF.